The 14 T cell receptor beta chains below all came from one sample that was sequenced in a study of T cell responses to AZD1222 COVID-19 vaccine. Generated by immunoSEQ multiplex PCR, the TCRdb table keeps only in-frame clones and is missing some. The table has 150,000 or so clones, 92% seen once. Source: peripheral blood, taken on day 0 of AZD1222 vaccination. Receptors were obtained from an adult in good health.

CDR3 bases: TGTGCCAGCAGCTTAGGGCAGGGGAGGCTCTATGGCTACACCTTC. Translated: CASSLGQGRLYGYTF. V and J are TRBV11-1 and TRBJ1-2; D perhaps matches TRBD1 (6 bases). The germline V gene encodes CDR1 SGHAT and CDR2 FQDESV (reference sequence). V shed 1 base and J shed 4 bases, with 13 bases lying between them. CDR3 length: 15 residues.

This clone showed up just once. J is TRBJ2-1 and V is TRBV5-1; TRBD1 is a possible D gene (6 bases). V lost 1 base and J lost 8, with 13 bases in between. CDR1 and CDR2 (germline): SGHRS, YFSETQ. The CDR3 sequence is 14 residues long. The CDR3 DNA is TGCGCCAGCAGCTTGAAGGACAGATCCCATGAGCAGTTCTTC. This gives the protein CASSLKDRSHEQFF.

This clone has only one observation. This chain uses TRBV24-1 with TRBJ1-2; TRBD1 is a possible D gene (5 bases). Trimming cost V 0 bases and J 7 bases, with 5 bases left between them. CDR3 size: 12 residues. The germline V gene encodes CDR1 KGHDR and CDR2 SFDVKD. CDR3 bases: TGTGCCACCAGTGATTTGAGGGGTGGCTACACCTTC. Its translation is CATSDLRGGYTF.

The V call is TRBV29-1, the J call TRBJ1-4, with D tentatively TRBD1 (6 bases). The V gene lost 4 bases and the J gene lost 5 bases, with 11 bases spanning the gap. CDR3 size: 13 residues. Germline V CDR1 and CDR2: SQVTM, ANQGSEA. The CDR3 nucleotides read TGCAGCGTTGGAGGGGGAGGGAATGAAAAACTGTTTTTT. This translates into CSVGGGGNEKLFF.

This clone was picked up a small number of times. This sequence joins TRBV4-1 and TRBJ2-2; no definite D call. The CDR3 loop spans 14 amino acids. Germline CDR1 reads MGHRA; CDR2 reads YSYEKL. Trimming pared 1 base from V and 5 bases from J, leaving 8 bases between. In DNA form, the CDR3 reads TGCGCCAGCAGCCAAGGCGAGCAGACCGGGGAGCTGTTTTTT. It translates to CASSQGEQTGELFF.

The chain carries TRBV19 and TRBJ1-2; 8 nucleotides align to TRBD1. This CDR3 has 14 amino acids. Germline V CDR1 and CDR2: LNHDA, SQIVND (reference sequence). Trimming took 4 bases from V and 6 from J; bases not matched to a gene: 7. The CDR3 region is CASSSQGAIHGYTF. The DNA of the CDR3 is TGTGCCAGTAGTAGCCAGGGGGCAATCCATGGCTACACCTTC.

The genes are TRBV7-9 and TRBJ1-1; D remains unclear. Germline CDR1 and CDR2: SEHNR and FQNEAQ (reference sequence). The V end was cut by 7 bases, the J end by 5 bases, with 29 bases between. This CDR3 has 18 residues. CDR3 in DNA: TGTGCCAGCACCTCAAGTGTGGGTGAGTTCATGGGGAGGACTGAAGCTTTCTTT. It encodes CASTSSVGEFMGRTEAFF.

The chain has TRBV30 and TRBJ2-6; D not resolved. Trimming took 3 bases from V and 0 from J, leaving 6 bases between them. Germline lookup yields CDR1 GTSNPN and CDR2 SVGIG (reference sequence). The CDR3 consists of 14 residues. The CDR3, as DNA: TGTGCCTGGAGCGTCGGCTCTGGGGCCAACGTCCTGACTTTC. Translating gives CAWSVGSGANVLTF.

This chain uses TRBV25-1 with TRBJ1-2; 8 nucleotides align to TRBD1. This CDR3 has 14 amino acids. The V segment lost 6 bases and the J segment 7 bases; nucleotides outside the gene matches: 10. The V gene's germline CDR1 is MGHDK and CDR2 SYGVNS. The CDR3 protein is CASSWTGSPFGYTF. CDR3 sequence (DNA): TGTGCCAGCAGCTGGACAGGGAGTCCTTTTGGCTACACCTTC.

The chain is built from TRBV6-5 and TRBJ2-7, with 9 bases matching TRBD1. This CDR3 region has 15 residues. Germline assignment: CDR1 MNHEY and CDR2 SVGAGI. The junction had 11 bases not matched to a gene; V was cut back by 6 bases and J by 5 bases. The CDR3 spells CASRSGRTGGDEQYF. The CDR3 coding sequence is TGTGCCAGCAGGTCGGGAAGAACAGGGGGCGACGAGCAGTACTTC.

J is TRBJ2-6 and V is TRBV4-1; D not certain. Germline loops: CDR1 MGHRA, CDR2 YSYEKL. Trimming left V 0 bases short and J 4 bases short, with 10 bases between. This CDR3 comprises 16 residues. DNA of the CDR3: TGCGCCAGCAGCCAAGAACGTTTGATCGGGGCCAACGTCCTGACTTTC. Its protein product is CASSQERLIGANVLTF.

This clone has a handful of counts. Other DNA sequences of this sample code for an identical CDR3. V usage is TRBV11-3 and J usage is TRBJ2-1; D might be TRBD1 or TRBD2, each matching 6 bases. V gave up 3 bases and J gave up 6 bases, with 12 bases separating them. Germline CDR1 and CDR2: SGHNT and YENEEA. The CDR3 is 14 residues long. The CDR3 region has the DNA TGTGCCAGCAGCTTGGGGGGCTATGGCAATGAGCAGTTCTTC. Translated, it gives CASSLGGYGNEQFF. The full variable domain, in which reference TRBV11-3 and TRBJ2-1 provide the parts outside the CDR3, is EAGVVQSPRYKIIEKKQPVAFWCNPISGHNTLYWYLQNLGQGPELLIRYENEEAVDDSQLPKDRFSAERLKGVDSTLKIQPAELGDSAVYLCASSLGGYGNEQFFGPGTRLTVL.

CDR3 amino acids: CATSRDKAGGGRDTQYF. The DNA for the CDR3 is TGTGCCACCAGCAGAGATAAGGCGGGAGGGGGTCGAGATACGCAGTATTTT. This sequence joins TRBV15 and TRBJ2-3; 9 bases match TRBD2. The CDR3 has 17 residues. Germline V gives CDR1 LNHNV, CDR2 YYDKDF (reference sequence). J lost 5 bases, V lost 0 bases, and 9 bases had no gene match.

The J gene is TRBJ1-2, the V gene TRBV9; no firm D call. The ends were cut back, 0 bases at V and 3 bases at J, with 12 bases in the middle. Germline V gene sequence: CDR1 SGDLS, CDR2 YYNGEE. This CDR3 spans 15 amino acids. The CDR3 spells CASSVAAGSHYGYTF. Here the CDR3 DNA reads TGTGCCAGCAGCGTAGCGGCGGGGTCGCACTATGGCTACACCTTC.